This is a list of T cell receptor beta chains from one sample in a study of cytomegalovirus exposure and HLA in healthy donors. Profiled with immunoSEQ multiplex PCR; TCRdb holds only in-frame clones, not every one. The table shows approximately 150,000 clones, with 77% occurring only once. The sequenced sample was PBMCs. All receptors come from a female donor in good health and CMV-seronegative. The conserved cysteine and the conserved F or W are not part of the CDR3 here.

cdr3_aa v_call
ASSLSSRGGYP TRBV27
ASSPELNRLNTEAF TRBV4-2
ASSQDHGYAMSAEAF TRBV4-2
ASSFGRGAGASTDTQY TRBV19
AWRGGFGANRGTEAF TRBV30
ASSDSNRVVNYGYT TRBV2
SAKGPGELF TRBV20-1
ASSQRPGIQETQY TRBV7-9
SVEDRVITLNYGYT TRBV29-1
ASGDRGYNYGYT TRBV28
ASSAGGLNTEAF TRBV18
ASSSTGDYGYT TRBV6-5
ATSSPRGGGRETQY TRBV15
ASSLEGLAGGEQY TRBV5-1
ASSLGPAYEQY TRBV6-5
ASKAGGSMSYEQY TRBV6-5
ASREGRNTEAF TRBV2
ASSEVFDRVSYT TRBV6-1
SVGDIAAYEQY TRBV29-1
ASSPGQLIGEQF TRBV2
SVEELENYGYT TRBV29-1
ASSSRWEQY TRBV27
ASSLSGAPPQETQY TRBV7-6
ASSSEGRNEQF TRBV7-9
ASSPWHVNGEETQY TRBV28
ASSQGVDAAGSYNEQF TRBV4-1
AILGQGAVYEQY TRBV6-1
ASSGTGASGTGELF TRBV25-1
ASSLAAKVGGEKLF TRBV28